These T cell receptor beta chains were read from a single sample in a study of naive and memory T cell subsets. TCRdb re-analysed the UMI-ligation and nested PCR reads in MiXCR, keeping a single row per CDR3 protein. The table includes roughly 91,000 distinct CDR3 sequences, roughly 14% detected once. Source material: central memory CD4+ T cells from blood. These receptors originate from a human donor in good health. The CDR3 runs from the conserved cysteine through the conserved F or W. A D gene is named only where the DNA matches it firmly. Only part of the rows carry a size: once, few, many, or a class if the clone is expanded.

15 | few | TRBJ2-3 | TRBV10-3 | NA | TGTGCCATCAGTGCCGGAAGGCTAGTCACAGATACGCAGTATTTT | CAISAGRLVTDTQYF
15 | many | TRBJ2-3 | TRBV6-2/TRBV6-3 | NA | TGTGCCAGCCACACCGGGAGCGAAGGGACAGATACGCAGTATTTT | CASHTGSEGTDTQYF
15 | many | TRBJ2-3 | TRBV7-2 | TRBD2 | TGTGCCAGCAGCTTATCCGGGAGGGCGGCAGATACGCAGTATTTT | CASSLSGRAADTQYF
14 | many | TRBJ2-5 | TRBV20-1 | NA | TGCAGTGCTAGATCTGAGCTAGCTTTGCAGACCCAGTACTTC | CSARSELALQTQYF
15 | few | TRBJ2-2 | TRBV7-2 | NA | TGTGCCAGCAGCTTAGGCGGGTCGAACACCGGGGAGCTGTTTTTT | CASSLGGSNTGELFF
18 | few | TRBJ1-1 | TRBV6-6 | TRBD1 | TGTGCCAGCACCCACGGAGGGACAGGGGGCATCCTTAACACTGAAGCTTTCTTT | CASTHGGTGGILNTEAFF
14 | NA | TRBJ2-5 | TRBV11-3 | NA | TGTGCCAGCAGCGCTACGGGACTCCAAGAGACCCAGTACTTC | CASSATGLQETQYF
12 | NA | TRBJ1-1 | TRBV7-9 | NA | TGTGCCAGCAGCCCTCATTCCACTGAAGCTTTCTTT | CASSPHSTEAFF
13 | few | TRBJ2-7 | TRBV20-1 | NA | TGCAGTGCTAGACAAATAGACAGATACGCGCAGTACTTC | CSARQIDRYAQYF
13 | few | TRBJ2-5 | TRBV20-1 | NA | TGCAGTGCTAGACTTCATATGAGAGAGACCCAGTACTTC | CSARLHMRETQYF
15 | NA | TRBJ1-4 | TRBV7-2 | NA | TGTGCCAGCAGCTTACTAGGGCAGACTAATGAAAAACTGTTTTTT | CASSLLGQTNEKLFF
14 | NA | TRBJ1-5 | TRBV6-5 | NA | TGTGCCAGCAGTCCTCAGGGGTCAGGCCAGCCCCAGCATTTT | CASSPQGSGQPQHF
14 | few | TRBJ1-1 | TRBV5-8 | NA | TGTGCCAGCAGCTTGGCCTTGGCGGAGGGGGGAGCTTTCTTT | CASSLALAEGGAFF
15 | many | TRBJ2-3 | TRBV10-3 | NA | TGTGCCATCAGTGAGTCGGGCCAGGGCACAGATACGCAGTATTTT | CAISESGQGTDTQYF
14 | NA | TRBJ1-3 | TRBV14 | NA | TGTGCCAGCAGCCAACAAGCAGCTGGAAACACCATATATTTT | CASSQQAAGNTIYF
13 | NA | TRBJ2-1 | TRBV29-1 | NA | TGCAGCGTTGAAGCCAGAGAATACAATGAGCAGTTCTTC | CSVEAREYNEQFF
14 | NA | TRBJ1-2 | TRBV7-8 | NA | TGTGCCAGCAGCCCCAGGACACAAAACTATGGCTACACCTTC | CASSPRTQNYGYTF
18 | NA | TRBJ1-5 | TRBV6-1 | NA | TGTGCCAGCACTCCTTCGGCGTGGGGGGGGGCCGGCAATCAGCCCCAGCATTTT | CASTPSAWGGAGNQPQHF
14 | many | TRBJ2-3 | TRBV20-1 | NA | TGCAGTGCTGGGCTGGCGGGGAGCACAGATACGCAGTATTTT | CSAGLAGSTDTQYF
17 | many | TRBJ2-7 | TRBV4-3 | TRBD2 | TGCGCCAGCAGCCAAGATCTTCGTAGCGGGAGGTCGTACGAGCAGTACTTC | CASSQDLRSGRSYEQYF
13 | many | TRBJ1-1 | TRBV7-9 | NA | TGTGCCAGCAGCTTAGCGTGGAACACTGAAGCTTTCTTT | CASSLAWNTEAFF
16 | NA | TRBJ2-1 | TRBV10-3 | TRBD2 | TGTGCCATCAGAGAGACTAGCGGGGGGTCCTACAATGAGCAGTTCTTC | CAIRETSGGSYNEQFF
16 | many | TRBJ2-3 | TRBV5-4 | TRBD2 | TGTGCCAGCAGCTCGGATGGCGGGAGCCGCACAGATACGCAGTATTTT | CASSSDGGSRTDTQYF
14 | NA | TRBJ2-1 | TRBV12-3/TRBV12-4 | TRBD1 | TGTGCCAGCAGCGGGGACAGGGATTTCGATGAGCAGTTCTTC | CASSGDRDFDEQFF
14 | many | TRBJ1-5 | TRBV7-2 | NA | TGTGCCAGCAGCTCAGACAGCGGCAATCAGCCCCAGCATTTT | CASSSDSGNQPQHF
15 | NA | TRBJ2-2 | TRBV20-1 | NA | TGCAGTGCCTCCGCCCGGCCGGCGAACACCGGGGAGCTGTTTTTT | CSASARPANTGELFF
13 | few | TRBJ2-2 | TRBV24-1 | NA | TGTGCCACCAGTGGTGGAGGGTCCGGGGAGCTGTTTTTT | CATSGGGSGELFF
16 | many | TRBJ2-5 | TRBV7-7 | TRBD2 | TGTGCCAGCAGCTTACGACTAGCGGGACCACAAGAGACCCAGTACTTC | CASSLRLAGPQETQYF